This T cell receptor beta chain comes out of a study of shared clonotypes between healthy human individuals (dated by TCRdb to 2019 to 2021). Background for the entire study: A couple of women and three men aged 18 to 49 years were included in the cohort. For each donor, three plates each were used for CD4 naive and CD4 memory, two plates were used for CD8 naive, and one plate was used for CD8 memory. To estimate repertoire size and how much clonotype sharing occurs between individuals, the study deeply sequenced the blood TCR repertoires of roughly 5 healthy adults. To increase sequencing depth and limit assay-specific biases, TCR repertoire library preparation and sequencing were carried out by different laboratories using diverse techniques. Each donor's leukapheresis produced roughly between roughly 0.85 and 10 billion PBMCs.

Of note for this clone: Its antigen specificity is not known. There are no base qualities to consult, and no much larger clone falls within one base.

Using the deep immunoSEQ assay, TCR CDR3 regions were amplified from genomic DNA by multiplex PCR. Extracted genomic DNA from each cell subset was spread evenly across all wells of several immunoSEQ 96-well plates, with each plate serving as a replicate. Each replicate PCR for sorted subsets received about 200 ng genomic DNA, equal to tens of thousands of T cell genomes. Purified libraries were measured with a Qubit 3.0 fluorometer, size-checked on a Bioanalyzer 2100, and measured again with the KAPA Library Quantification kit. Each immunoSEQ 96-well plate was sequenced on its own single-read 150-cycle Illumina NextSeq 550 flow cell. In the authors' own workflow: Because the immunoSEQ output included only junctional sequences and no quality scores, the filtering could not be the same as the filtering used for full-length reads. Sequences were annotated with PyIR, a Python wrapper for IgBLAST v1.9, and V/J genes and CDR3 were assigned using IMGT germline references. Reads with weak V/J assignments (E-value above 1e-6), missing CDR3, stop codons, out-of-frame junctions, or ambiguous translated residues were removed. V3J clonotypes were defined as sequences sharing the same inferred V gene, J gene, and CDR3 amino acid sequence. Percentage overlap between repertoires was calculated by dividing the number of shared unique clonotypes by the size of the smaller repertoire. RTK rarefaction, the Chao1 estimator, and Recon v2.1 estimates of unobserved clonotypes were used to assess repertoire richness. OLGA was used to compute generation probabilities for all TCRbeta clonotypes that the gDNA method yielded from four donors. TCRdb holds this immuneACCESS table with in-frame rearrangements only. Some clones are missing; in checked studies, unresolved V genes explain under half, and the rest has no known cause. D and trimming were read from the DNA, whereas the V and J calls and clone size are those reported in that table. The sample table shows millions of clones, and approximately 93% are seen once. The top ten hold 0.35% to 0.45% of the sample.

The donors were healthy, HIV-negative adults who had no recently reported acute infections or vaccinations. Every donor was a Caucasian adult residing in Nashville, Tennessee, USA. CD4+ T cells were enriched by magnetic negative selection; naive cells were then positively selected on CD45RA, and the negative fraction formed the memory subset. Blood was collected by leukapheresis, and PBMCs were isolated by Ficoll-Histopaque density gradient centrifugation and then cryopreserved in liquid nitrogen vapor phase. Analytical flow cytometry was used to check the purity and quantity of every magnetically sorted T cell population. From each sorted fraction, genomic DNA was isolated and quantified by UV absorbance on a Nanodrop 2000c. Results and caveats for the whole study, not just this receptor: Sampling was limited to blood, and TCR repertoires in tissue likely differ from TCR repertoires in blood. Pairwise subsampling led to the expectation that sequencing depth would affect the degree of clonotype sharing among donors. Compared with non-shared clonotypes, the clonotypes found in all four sorted-subset donors had higher generation probabilities. Estimated clonotype richness was generally larger for naive than for memory subsets. The small number of donors limited the genetic and exposure-history diversity represented. Even with the large sequencing depth, rarefaction of the sorted-subset datasets indicated that sequencing was incomplete. Sharing across four donors was observed for about 4.8% of naive CD4, under 4% of naive CD8, about 2.3% of memory CD4, and roughly 0.43% of memory CD8 clonotypes.

The germline V gene sets CDR1 to MNHEY and CDR2 to SVGAGI. From the cysteine up to the phenylalanine, the CDR3 has a length of 15 residues. Just the 45-base CDR3 DNA is kept, in frame starting at base 1. The germline ends are 14 bases apart after V is trimmed by 6 bases and J by 0 bases. This TCR came from a man between 18 and 29 years old in good health. Some clones in this sample may be carry-over from other donors' samples. The receptor chain draws on TRBV6-5 and TRBJ1-2, with TRBD1 as a weak D call on 6 bases. What was sequenced was naive CD4+ T cells from PBMCs. The cell subset or site label of this sample denotes: CD45RA+ positively selected. The nucleotides are TGTGCCAGCAGCCCGGGGGCGGGATCTAACTATGGCTACACCTTC. This codes for CASSPGAGSNYGYTF.